Sequencing of this T cell receptor (beta chain) was carried out in a study of technical replicates of blood from several donors. CDR3 length: 13 amino acids. V was trimmed by 2 bases and J by 6 bases, leaving 11 bases between them. Germline-derived CDR1 and CDR2 are SGHTS and YDEGEE. TCRdb's copy holds only in-frame clones and misses some; the assay was immunoSEQ multiplex PCR. This sample yields fewer than 100,000 clones, of which over 85% are seen a single time; about 0.35% belongs to the top ten. The receptor comes from a human donor in good health. This chain links TRBV5-8 with TRBJ1-1; D gene ambiguous. The source material was T cells isolated from PBMCs. The CDR3 nucleotides read TGTGCCAGCAGCTTCTCCGTCCAGTCTGAAGCTTTCTTT. Its protein is CASSFSVQSEAFF.